The next 24 T cell receptor beta chains were all read from a single sample in a study of shared clonotypes between healthy human individuals. TCRdb's table, derived via immunoSEQ multiplex PCR, lists solely in-frame clones and lacks some. The repertoire has millions of clones, 90% to 95% of them found once; the top ten carry about 0.13%. The sample was naive CD4+ T cells sorted from blood. Subset described: CD45RA+ positively selected. The receptors here all came from a young man in good health.

The CDR3 sequence: CASSQDFQGWEKLFF. DNA for the CDR3: TGTGCCAGCAGCCAAGATTTTCAGGGGTGGGAAAAACTGTTTTTT. This chain links TRBV4-2 with TRBJ1-4; possibly TRBD1 for D (6 bases). This CDR3 contains 15 residues. The germline CDR1 and CDR2 sequences are LGHNA and YNFKEQ. Trimming shortened V by 0 bases and J by 8 bases, and 13 bases separated the two germline ends.

This clone was picked up one time. The chain joins TRBV28 to TRBJ1-3; D uncertain. The V gene lost 1 base and the J gene lost 0 bases, with 13 bases spanning the gap. Germline values: CDR1 MDHEN, CDR2 SYDVKM. The CDR3 spans 17 residues. The CDR3 region has the DNA TGTGCCAGCAGTTTATTGCAGCGGGTAAACTCTGGAAACACCATATATTTT. This translates into CASSLLQRVNSGNTIYF.

This clone was detected only once. V and J are TRBV30 and TRBJ2-1, with TRBD1 matching over 11 bases. The germline gives CDR1 GTSNPN, CDR2 SVGIG (reference sequence). The CDR3 runs 18 residues. The V and J ends lost 2 bases and 0 bases, in that order; junction bases with no gene match: 9. The CDR3 region has the DNA TGTGCCTGGAGTCGGGGACAGGGGGAAAGGAGCTCCTACAATGAGCAGTTCTTC. This codes for CAWSRGQGERSSYNEQFF.

This clone was detected once. The V call is TRBV4-3, the J call TRBJ1-2; D gene ambiguous. Deletions cut 6 bases from V and 1 base from J, with 12 bases between. This CDR3 is built from 14 residues. Germline CDR1 and CDR2: LGHNA and YSLEER. The CDR3 reads CASSPAHDNYGYTF. The CDR3 DNA follows: TGCGCCAGCAGTCCGGCACATGATAACTATGGCTACACCTTC.

Here the CDR3 reads CASSLLDRSMNTEAFF. CDR3 in DNA: TGTGCCAGCAGCCTACTGGACCGGAGCATGAACACTGAAGCTTTCTTT. The V gene is TRBV5-6, the J gene TRBJ1-1; no definite D call. CDR3 length: 16 amino acids. Germline loops: CDR1 SGHDT, CDR2 YYEEEE. V gave up 4 bases and J gave up 0 bases, with 16 bases separating them.

This clone was recorded only once. This rearrangement joins TRBV29-1 to TRBJ2-1, with TRBD2 matching over 13 bases. CDR1 and CDR2 from the germline V gene are SQVTM and ANQGSEA. This CDR3 comprises 13 residues. V shed 5 bases, J shed 9 bases, and the junction held 4 bases outside the gene matches. CDR3 sequence: CSVMGLAGPEQFF. The CDR3 nucleotides read TGCAGCGTTATGGGACTAGCGGGACCTGAGCAGTTCTTC.

CDR3 protein: CASRRSGGLNNEQFF. In DNA form, the CDR3 reads TGTGCCAGCAGACGGTCGGGGGGGCTGAACAATGAGCAGTTCTTC. The V and J genes are TRBV28 and TRBJ2-1; 8 nucleotides agree with TRBD2. In germline, CDR1 is MDHEN, CDR2 SYDVKM. J gave up 5 bases and V 6 bases, and 9 bases lay outside the gene matches. The CDR3 has 15 residues.

In regard to this clone: The sample contains more than one DNA sequence encoding this CDR3. The chain employs TRBV29-1 and TRBJ1-3, with TRBD1 matching 9 bases. The CDR3 runs to 13 residues. From germline, CDR1 is SQVTM and CDR2 ANQGSEA. V lost 6 bases, J lost 2 bases, and 2 bases stayed unmatched. Here the CDR3 DNA reads TGCAGCGTGGGGGACAGGGCTGGAAACACCATATATTTT. Protein: CSVGDRAGNTIYF.

The chain couples TRBV5-6 to TRBJ2-1; TRBD1 matches at 8 bases. Trimming cost V 4 bases and J 0 bases; bases outside gene matches: 6. Germline loops: CDR1 SGHDT, CDR2 YYEEEE. The CDR3 is 16 residues long. The DNA for the CDR3 is TGTGCCAGCAGCGGACAAACAGGGGGCTCCTACAATGAGCAGTTCTTC. Residues: CASSGQTGGSYNEQFF.

A remark on this clone: Other nucleotide sequences in the sample specify the same CDR3. The CDR3 nucleotides are TGCGCCAGCAGCTTGGCAACTAATGAAAAACTGTTTTTT. Protein sequence: CASSLATNEKLFF. The chain is built from TRBV5-1 and TRBJ1-4; D is unresolved. Germline V gives CDR1 SGHRS, CDR2 YFSETQ. The length of the CDR3 is 13 residues. The ends were cut back, 0 bases at V and 0 bases at J, with 0 bases in the middle.

The chain links TRBV28 to TRBJ1-4; D is possibly TRBD1 (5 bases). Trimming cost V 10 bases and J 0 bases, with 15 bases left between them. The CDR3 length is 15 residues. Germline lookup yields CDR1 MDHEN and CDR2 SYDVKM. The CDR3 loop is CAIKVGGTTNEKLFF. The CDR3 DNA is TGTGCCATCAAGGTCGGGGGGACAACTAATGAAAAACTGTTTTTT.

The count of this clone is one. The chain carries TRBV11-2 and TRBJ2-7; D is perhaps TRBD1 (5 bases). In germline, CDR1 is SGHAT, CDR2 FQNNGV. Trimming removed 4 bases at V and 0 bases at J, with 22 bases between. This CDR3 is 18 amino acids long. Here the CDR3 reads CASSSLGVWGGHSYEQYF. CDR3 coding DNA: TGTGCCAGCAGCTCCTTAGGGGTGTGGGGCGGCCACTCCTACGAGCAGTACTTC.

On this clone: This sample also contains other DNA sequences that code for the same CDR3. The rearrangement uses TRBV30 and TRBJ1-2; D might be TRBD1 (5 bases). The V end lost 0 bases, the J end lost 5 bases, and 10 bases lay between the germline ends. The CDR3 is made up of 13 amino acids. Germline V gives CDR1 GTSNPN, CDR2 SVGIG (reference sequence). CDR3 bases: TGTGCCTGGAGTGTACAAGGGACGTATGGCTACACCTTC. Its translation: CAWSVQGTYGYTF.

This clone appeared once. The chain uses TRBV5-1 and TRBJ1-2, with TRBD1 matching 8 bases. V was clipped by 4 bases and J by 4 bases; unmatched bases: 6. The CDR3 has 14 residues. Germline CDR1 reads SGHRS; CDR2 reads YFSETQ. CDR3 amino acids: CASSAGQGRYGYTF. The CDR3, as DNA: TGCGCCAGCAGCGCCGGACAGGGCCGCTATGGCTACACCTTC.

The V gene is TRBV9, the J gene TRBJ2-3; D is perhaps TRBD2 (5 bases). This CDR3 spans 18 amino acids. Trimming shortened V by 0 bases and J by 2 bases, and 19 bases separated the two germline ends. Germline V gene data show CDR1 as SGDLS and CDR2 as YYNGEE. The CDR3 loop is CASSVEPGSGYLTDTQYF. The CDR3 DNA sequence: TGTGCCAGCAGCGTAGAGCCCGGAAGCGGATACCTCACAGATACGCAGTATTTT.

This clone was seen only once. V is TRBV10-3 and J is TRBJ2-3; D may match TRBD1 or TRBD2 (5 bases each). This CDR3 is built from 15 residues. Germline values: CDR1 ENHRY, CDR2 SYGVKD. V was pared by 7 bases and J by 0 bases, with 14 bases between. The CDR3 sequence: CAIKGTAASTDTQYF. The CDR3 coding sequence is TGTGCCATCAAGGGGACGGCGGCTAGCACAGATACGCAGTATTTT.

The chain employs TRBV6-5 and TRBJ2-1; D is possibly TRBD2 (6 bases). CDR1 and CDR2 from the germline V gene are MNHEY and SVGAGI. The CDR3 runs to 15 residues. Trimming removed 7 bases at V and 0 bases at J, with 13 bases between. The CDR3 spells CASTTGTGSYNEQFF. In DNA form, the CDR3 reads TGTGCCAGCACCACCGGGACTGGCTCCTACAATGAGCAGTTCTTC.

Comment on this clone: The identical CDR3 is also encoded by other nucleotide sequences in the sample. This sequence joins TRBV9 and TRBJ1-2, with D tentatively TRBD1 (5 bases). This CDR3 spans 13 amino acids. Germline CDR1 reads SGDLS; CDR2 reads YYNGEE. Trimming stripped 0 bases from V and 2 bases from J, with 5 bases between. CDR3: CASSVDRNYGYTF. CDR3 in DNA: TGTGCCAGCAGCGTAGACAGGAACTATGGCTACACCTTC.

The chain recombines TRBV6-6 with TRBJ2-5, with D possibly TRBD1 on 6 matching bases. CDR1 is MNHNY, CDR2 SVGAGI, per germline (reference sequence). The CDR3 loop spans 14 amino acids. With 6 bases removed from V and 2 bases from J, the gap between germline ends came to 13 bases. The CDR3 sequence: CASSPRTGQETQYF. CDR3 nucleotides: TGTGCCAGCAGCCCCCGAACAGGGCAAGAGACCCAGTACTTC.

V is TRBV20-1 and J is TRBJ1-2; D call uncertain. The CDR3 is made up of 10 amino acids. The germline V gene encodes CDR1 DFQATT and CDR2 SNEGSKA (reference sequence). V was pared by 6 bases and J by 6 bases, with 8 bases between. CDR3 loop: CSATRDGYTF. DNA of the CDR3: TGCAGTGCCACCCGGGATGGCTACACCTTC.

This sequence joins TRBV7-9 and TRBJ1-3; D is ambiguous. This CDR3 is 17 amino acids long. Deletions cut 3 bases from V and 0 bases from J, with 15 bases between. Per the germline V gene, CDR1 is SEHNR and CDR2 is FQNEAQ (reference sequence). The CDR3 DNA is TGTGCCAGCAGCTTCTTTCGGGAACGCCCCTCTGGAAACACCATATATTTT. Protein: CASSFFRERPSGNTIYF.

This chain connects TRBV4-2 to TRBJ1-4, with D hard to call. Germline CDR1 reads LGHNA; CDR2 reads YNFKEQ. V was pared by 0 bases and J by 8 bases, with 13 bases between. The CDR3 consists of 15 residues. The CDR3 sequence: CASSQEFQATEKLFF. The CDR3 coding sequence is TGTGCCAGCAGCCAAGAGTTCCAGGCGACCGAAAAACTGTTTTTT.

The chain recombines TRBV5-6 with TRBJ2-7; the D gene could be TRBD1 or TRBD2 (5 bases each). Between the trimmed V and J ends, which lost 0 bases and 4 bases, there was a span of 17 bases. Germline CDR1 SGHDT, CDR2 YYEEEE. The CDR3 is 16 amino acids. The chain's CDR3 is CASSLEGTGSTYEQYF. DNA of the CDR3: TGTGCCAGCAGCTTGGAGGGGACGGGGTCAACGTACGAGCAGTACTTC.

The V and J genes are TRBV7-6 and TRBJ2-3; 14 bases line up with TRBD2. The germline gives CDR1 SGHVS, CDR2 FNYEAQ. The V and J ends lost 6 bases and 0 bases, in that order; junction bases with no gene match: 8. This CDR3 spans 18 amino acids. For the CDR3, the DNA is TGTGCCAGCAGTCCTGGGACTAGCGGGGGAGCTAGCACAGATACGCAGTATTTT. It encodes CASSPGTSGGASTDTQYF. Combining the CDR3 with reference TRBV7-6 and TRBJ2-3 gives the whole variable domain GAGVSQSPRYKVTKRGQDVALRCDPISGHVSLYWYRQALGQGPEFLTYFNYEAQQDKSGLPNDRFSAERPEGSISTLTIQRTEQRDSAMYRCASSPGTSGGASTDTQYFGPGTRLTVL.